This T cell receptor (beta chain) is drawn from a study of T-cell reconstitution after alpha-beta-depleted transplantation in children. Whole-study findings and limits: Newly made T cells mostly supplied T-cell counts and diversity one year after transplant.

This clonotype has just a few counts. The antigen remains undetermined. This sample's TCRbeta library carried unique molecular identifier barcodes. TCRdb recomputed calls from the PCR reads with MiXCR, one row per CDR3 protein. The sample yields about a million distinct CDR3 sequences, around 30% seen once. The source material was PBMCs, mostly from graft donor cells, sampled 360 days after TCRalphabeta/CD19-depleted stem cell transplant. The clonotype comes from a boy younger than two who had a stem cell transplant for SCID, so the T cells may come from the graft donor.

CDR3 DNA sequence: TGTGCCAGCAGTGGTCCAGGGGGCCTCTCCTACGAGCAGTACTTC. This gives the protein CASSGPGGLSYEQYF. This chain uses TRBV28 with TRBJ2-7, with 8 bases lining up with TRBD1. V lost 5 bases, J lost 0 bases, and 6 bases stayed unmatched. Looked up from germline, CDR1 is MDHEN and CDR2 is SYDVKM. This CDR3 has 15 amino acids.